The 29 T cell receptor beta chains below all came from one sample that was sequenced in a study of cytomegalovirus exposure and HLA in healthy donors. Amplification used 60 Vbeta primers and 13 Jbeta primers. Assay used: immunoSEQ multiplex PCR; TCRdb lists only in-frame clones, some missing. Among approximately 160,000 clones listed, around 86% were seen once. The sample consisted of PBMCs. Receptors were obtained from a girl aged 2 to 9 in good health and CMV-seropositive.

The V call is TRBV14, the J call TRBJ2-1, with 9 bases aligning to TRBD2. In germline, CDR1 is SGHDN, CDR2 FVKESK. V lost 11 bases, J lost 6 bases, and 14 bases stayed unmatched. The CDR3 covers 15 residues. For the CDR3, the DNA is TGTGCCCTACTCGACTGGCGGGAGGGAAGCAATGAGCAGTTCTTC. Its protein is CALLDWREGSNEQFF.

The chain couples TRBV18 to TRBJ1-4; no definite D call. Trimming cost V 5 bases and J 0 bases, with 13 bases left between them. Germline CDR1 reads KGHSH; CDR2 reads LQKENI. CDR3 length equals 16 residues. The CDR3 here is CASSASAPSTNEKLFF. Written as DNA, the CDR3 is TGTGCCAGCTCAGCGTCCGCCCCATCAACTAATGAAAAACTGTTTTTT. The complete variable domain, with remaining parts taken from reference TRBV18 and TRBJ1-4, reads NAGVMQNPRHLVRRRGQEARLRCSPMKGHSHVYWYRQLPEEGLKFMVYLQKENIIDESGMPKERFSAEFPKEGPSILRIQQVVRGDSAAYFCASSASAPSTNEKLFFGSGTQLSVL.

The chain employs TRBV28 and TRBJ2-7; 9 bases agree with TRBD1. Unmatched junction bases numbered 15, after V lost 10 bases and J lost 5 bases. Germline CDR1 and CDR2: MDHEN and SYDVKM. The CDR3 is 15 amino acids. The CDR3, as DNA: TGTGCCACATACGAGAAAGGGACAGGGAAGGACGAGCAGTACTTC. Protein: CATYEKGTGKDEQYF. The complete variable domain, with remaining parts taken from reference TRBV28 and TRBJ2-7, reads DVKVTQSSRYLVKRTGEKVFLECVQDMDHENMFWYRQDPGLGLRLIYFSYDVKMKEKGDIPEGYSVSREKKERFSLILESASTNQTSMYLCATYEKGTGKDEQYFGPGTRLTVT.

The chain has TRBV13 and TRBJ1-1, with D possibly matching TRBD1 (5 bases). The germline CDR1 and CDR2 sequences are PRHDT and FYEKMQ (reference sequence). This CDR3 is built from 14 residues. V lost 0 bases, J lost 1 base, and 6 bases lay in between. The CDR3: CASSLGGPNTEAFF. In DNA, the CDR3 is TGTGCCAGCAGCTTAGGGGGGCCGAACACTGAAGCTTTCTTT.

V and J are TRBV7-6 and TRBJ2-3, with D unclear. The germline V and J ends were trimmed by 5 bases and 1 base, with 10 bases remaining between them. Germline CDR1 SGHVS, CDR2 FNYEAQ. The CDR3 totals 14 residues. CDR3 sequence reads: CASSLEIGTDTQYF. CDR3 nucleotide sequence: TGTGCCAGCAGCCTGGAGATTGGCACAGATACGCAGTATTTT. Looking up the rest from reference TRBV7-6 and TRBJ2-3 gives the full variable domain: GAGVSQSPRYKVTKRGQDVALRCDPISGHVSLYWYRQALGQGPEFLTYFNYEAQQDKSGLPNDRFSAERPEGSISTLTIQRTEQRDSAMYRCASSLEIGTDTQYFGPGTRLTVL.

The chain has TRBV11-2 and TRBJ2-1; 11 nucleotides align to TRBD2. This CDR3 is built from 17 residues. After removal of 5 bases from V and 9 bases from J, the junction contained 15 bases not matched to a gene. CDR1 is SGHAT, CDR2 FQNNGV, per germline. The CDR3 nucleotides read TGTGCCAGCAGCCTACAAAACCTAGCGGGAGGAGCGCGTGAGCAGTTCTTC. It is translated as CASSLQNLAGGAREQFF. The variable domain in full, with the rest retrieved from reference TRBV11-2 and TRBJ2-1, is EAGVAQSPRYKIIEKRQSVAFWCNPISGHATLYWYQQILGQGPKLLIQFQNNGVVDDSQLPKDRFSAERLKGVDSTLKIQPAKLEDSAVYLCASSLQNLAGGAREQFFGPGTRLTVL.

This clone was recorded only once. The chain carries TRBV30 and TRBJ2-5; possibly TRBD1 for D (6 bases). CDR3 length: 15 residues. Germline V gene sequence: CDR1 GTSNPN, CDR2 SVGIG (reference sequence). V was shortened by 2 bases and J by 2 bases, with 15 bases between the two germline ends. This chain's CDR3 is CAWSRGTGSQETQYF. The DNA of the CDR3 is TGTGCCTGGAGTCGGGGAACAGGGTCTCAAGAGACCCAGTACTTC.

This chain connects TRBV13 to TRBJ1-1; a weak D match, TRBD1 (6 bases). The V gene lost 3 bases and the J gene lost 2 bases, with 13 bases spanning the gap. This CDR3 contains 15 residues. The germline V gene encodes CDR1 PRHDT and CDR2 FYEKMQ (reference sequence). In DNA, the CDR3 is TGTGCCAGCAGCTTGAAGGGGGTCGTTAACACTGAAGCTTTCTTT. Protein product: CASSLKGVVNTEAFF.

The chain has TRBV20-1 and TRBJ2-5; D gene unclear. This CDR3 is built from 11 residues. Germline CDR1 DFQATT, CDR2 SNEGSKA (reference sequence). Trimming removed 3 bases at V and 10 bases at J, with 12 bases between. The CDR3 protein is CSARGRSDQYF. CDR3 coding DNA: TGCAGTGCTAGGGGCCGCAGTGACCAGTACTTC.

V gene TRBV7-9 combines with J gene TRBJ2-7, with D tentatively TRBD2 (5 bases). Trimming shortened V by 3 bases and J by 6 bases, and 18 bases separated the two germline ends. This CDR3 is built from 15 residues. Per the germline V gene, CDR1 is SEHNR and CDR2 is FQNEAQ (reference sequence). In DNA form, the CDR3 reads TGTGCCAGCAGCTTCAGCGCCAACGGAGGTAGCGAGCAGTACTTC. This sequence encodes CASSFSANGGSEQYF. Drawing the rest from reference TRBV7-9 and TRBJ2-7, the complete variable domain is DTGVSQNPRHKITKRGQNVTFRCDPISEHNRLYWYRQTLGQGPEFLTYFQNEAQLEKSRLLSDRFSAERPKGSFSTLEIQRTEQGDSAMYLCASSFSANGGSEQYFGPGTRLTVT.

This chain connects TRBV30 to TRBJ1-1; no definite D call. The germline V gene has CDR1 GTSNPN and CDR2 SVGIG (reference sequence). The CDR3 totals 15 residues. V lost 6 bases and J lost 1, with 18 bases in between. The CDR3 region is CACTPGRLRNTEAFF. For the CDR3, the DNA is TGTGCCTGCACCCCGGGGAGGCTAAGGAACACTGAAGCTTTCTTT.

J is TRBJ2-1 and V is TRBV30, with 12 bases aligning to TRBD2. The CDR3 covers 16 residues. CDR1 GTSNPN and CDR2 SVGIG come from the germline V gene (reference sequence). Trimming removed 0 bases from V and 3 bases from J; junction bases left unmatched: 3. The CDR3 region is CAWSVGLAGIYNEQFF. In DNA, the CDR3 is TGTGCCTGGAGTGTGGGACTAGCGGGTATCTACAATGAGCAGTTCTTC.

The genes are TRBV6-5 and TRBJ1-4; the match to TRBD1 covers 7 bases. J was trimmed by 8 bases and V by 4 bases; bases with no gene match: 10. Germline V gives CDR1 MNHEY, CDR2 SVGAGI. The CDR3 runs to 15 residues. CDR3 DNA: TGTGCCAGCAGTTCCCCACAGGGGAGAAGGGAAAAACTGTTTTTT. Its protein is CASSSPQGRREKLFF.

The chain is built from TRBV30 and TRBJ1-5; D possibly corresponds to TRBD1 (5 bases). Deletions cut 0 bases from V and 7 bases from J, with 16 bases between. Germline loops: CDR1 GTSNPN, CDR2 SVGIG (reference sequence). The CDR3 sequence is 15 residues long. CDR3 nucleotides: TGTGCCTGGAGTGTACCGGGGGAGGTCGGGCAGCCCCAGCATTTT. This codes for CAWSVPGEVGQPQHF.

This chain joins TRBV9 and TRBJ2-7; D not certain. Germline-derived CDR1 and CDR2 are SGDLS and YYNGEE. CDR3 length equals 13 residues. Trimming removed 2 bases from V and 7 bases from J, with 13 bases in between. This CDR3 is CASSVASGREQYF. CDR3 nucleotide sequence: TGTGCCAGCAGCGTGGCCTCGGGTCGGGAGCAGTACTTC. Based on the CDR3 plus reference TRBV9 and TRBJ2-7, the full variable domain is DSGVTQTPKHLITATGQRVTLRCSPRSGDLSVYWYQQSLDQGLQFLIQYYNGEERAKGNILERFSAQQFPDLHSELNLSSLELGDSALYFCASSVASGREQYFGPGTRLTVT.

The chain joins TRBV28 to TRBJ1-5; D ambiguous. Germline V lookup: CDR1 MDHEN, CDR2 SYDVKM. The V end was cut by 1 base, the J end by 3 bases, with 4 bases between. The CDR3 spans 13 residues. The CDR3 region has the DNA TGTGCCAGCAGTTTATTCCTCAATCAGCCCCAGCATTTT. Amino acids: CASSLFLNQPQHF.

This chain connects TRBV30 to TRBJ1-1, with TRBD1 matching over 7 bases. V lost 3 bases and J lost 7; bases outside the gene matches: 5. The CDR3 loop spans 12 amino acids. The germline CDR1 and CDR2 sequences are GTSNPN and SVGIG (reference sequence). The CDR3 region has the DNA TGTGCCTGGAGACAGGGGTACAGTGAAGCTTTCTTT. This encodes CAWRQGYSEAFF. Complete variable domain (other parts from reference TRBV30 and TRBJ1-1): SQTIHQWPATLVQPVGSPLSLECTVEGTSNPNLYWYRQAAGRGLQLLFYSVGIGQISSEVPQNLSASRPQDRQFILSSKKLLLSDSGFYLCAWRQGYSEAFFGQGTRLTVV.

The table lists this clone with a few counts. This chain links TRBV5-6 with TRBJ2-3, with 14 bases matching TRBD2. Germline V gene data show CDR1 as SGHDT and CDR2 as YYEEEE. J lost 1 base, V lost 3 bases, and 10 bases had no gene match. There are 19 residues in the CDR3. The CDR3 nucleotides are TGTGCCAGCAGCTACTTTCGGACTAGCGGGAGGAGGGGCACAGATACGCAGTATTTT. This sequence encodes CASSYFRTSGRRGTDTQYF.

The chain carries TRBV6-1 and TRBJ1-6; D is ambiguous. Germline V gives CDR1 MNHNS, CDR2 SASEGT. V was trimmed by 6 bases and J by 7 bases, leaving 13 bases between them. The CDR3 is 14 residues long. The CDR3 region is CASSVTVYNSPLHF. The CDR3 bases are TGTGCCAGCAGCGTAACAGTTTACAATTCACCCCTCCACTTT.

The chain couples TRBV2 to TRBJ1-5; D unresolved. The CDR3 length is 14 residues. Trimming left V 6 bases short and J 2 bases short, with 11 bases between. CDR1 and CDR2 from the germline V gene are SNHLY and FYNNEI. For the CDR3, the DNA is TGTGCCAGCAGGGGCAGCAGTGGCAATCAGCCCCAGCATTTT. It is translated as CASRGSSGNQPQHF.

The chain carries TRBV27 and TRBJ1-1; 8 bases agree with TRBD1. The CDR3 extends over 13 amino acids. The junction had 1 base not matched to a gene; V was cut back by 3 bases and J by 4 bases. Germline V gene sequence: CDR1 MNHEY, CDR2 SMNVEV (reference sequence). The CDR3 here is CASSLTGATEAFF. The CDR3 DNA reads TGTGCCAGCAGTTTGACAGGGGCCACTGAAGCTTTCTTT.

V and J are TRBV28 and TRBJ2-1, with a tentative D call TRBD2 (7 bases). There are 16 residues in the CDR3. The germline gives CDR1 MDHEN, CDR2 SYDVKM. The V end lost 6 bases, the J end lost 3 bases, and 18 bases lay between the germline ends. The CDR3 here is CASSSGGRAYYNEQFF. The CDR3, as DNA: TGTGCCAGCAGCTCGGGGGGCAGGGCCTACTACAATGAGCAGTTCTTC.

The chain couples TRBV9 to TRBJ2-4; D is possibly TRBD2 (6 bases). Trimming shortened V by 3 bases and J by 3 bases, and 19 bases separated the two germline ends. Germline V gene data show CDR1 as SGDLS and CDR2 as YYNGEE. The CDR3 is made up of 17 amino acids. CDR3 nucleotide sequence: TGTGCCAGCAGCGCCTCGACTAGAGGAGTGGGCAAAAACATTCAGTACTTC. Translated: CASSASTRGVGKNIQYF.

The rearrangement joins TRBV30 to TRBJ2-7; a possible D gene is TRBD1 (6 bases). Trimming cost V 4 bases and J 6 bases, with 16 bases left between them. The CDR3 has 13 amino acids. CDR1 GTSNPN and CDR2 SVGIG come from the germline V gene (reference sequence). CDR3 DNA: TGTGCCTGGACTAAGACAGGTTCGGGCGAGCAGTACTTC. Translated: CAWTKTGSGEQYF.

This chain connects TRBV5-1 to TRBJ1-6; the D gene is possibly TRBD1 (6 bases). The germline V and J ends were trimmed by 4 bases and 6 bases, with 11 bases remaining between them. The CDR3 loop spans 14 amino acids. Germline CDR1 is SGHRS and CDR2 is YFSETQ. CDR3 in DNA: TGCGCCAGCAGCGTAGGACAGCCTAATTCACCCCTCCACTTT. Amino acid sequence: CASSVGQPNSPLHF.

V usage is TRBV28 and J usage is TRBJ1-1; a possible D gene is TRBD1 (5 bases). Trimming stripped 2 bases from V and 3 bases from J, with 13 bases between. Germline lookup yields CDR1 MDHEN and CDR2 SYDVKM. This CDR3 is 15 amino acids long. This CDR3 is CASSLGPIRDTEAFF. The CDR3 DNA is TGTGCCAGCAGTTTAGGGCCTATCAGGGACACTGAAGCTTTCTTT.

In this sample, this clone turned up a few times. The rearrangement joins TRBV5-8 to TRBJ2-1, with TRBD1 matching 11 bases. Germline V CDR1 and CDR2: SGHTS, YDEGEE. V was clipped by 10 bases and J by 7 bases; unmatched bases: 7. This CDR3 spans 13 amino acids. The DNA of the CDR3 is TGTGCCCTCTCCGGGACAGGGGGGAATGAGCAGTTCTTC. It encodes CALSGTGGNEQFF.

In DNA form, the CDR3 reads TGTGCCAGCAGGCCTCCCGACAGGTCCGACTATGGCTACACCTTC. Its protein is CASRPPDRSDYGYTF. The chain is built from TRBV7-9 and TRBJ1-2, with D perhaps matching TRBD1 (6 bases). Looked up from germline, CDR1 is SEHNR and CDR2 is FQNEAQ (reference sequence). This CDR3 is built from 15 residues. The ends were cut back, 6 bases at V and 3 bases at J, with 17 bases in the middle.

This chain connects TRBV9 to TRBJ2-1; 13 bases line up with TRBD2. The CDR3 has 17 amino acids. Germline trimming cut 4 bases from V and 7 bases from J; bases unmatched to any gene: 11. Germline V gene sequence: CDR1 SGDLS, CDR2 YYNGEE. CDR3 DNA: TGTGCCAGCAGCAAAAGGACTAGCGGGAGAGGGAGTAATGAGCAGTTCTTC. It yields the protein CASSKRTSGRGSNEQFF.